The 26 T cell receptor beta chains reported below all come from one sample, sequenced in a study of T cells after yellow fever vaccination. TCRdb independently ran MiXCR on the 5' RACE reads; one entry per CDR3 protein. The sample has about 550,000 distinct CDR3 sequences, 15% to 20% seen once. The sequencing used PBMCs, collected 15 days after the yellow fever booster vaccination. Every receptor here comes from a man aged 30 to 39 who received the YFV17D yellow fever vaccine.

The rearrangement joins TRBV27 to TRBJ2-7; D gene unclear. With 5 bases removed from V and 2 bases from J, the gap between germline ends came to 16 bases. This CDR3 is 15 amino acids long. The germline V gene has CDR1 MNHEY and CDR2 SMNVEV (reference sequence). The CDR3 region is CASSHEQVRTYEQYF. CDR3 coding DNA: TGTGCCAGCAGTCATGAGCAGGTCCGTACCTACGAGCAGTACTTC.

This clonotype was recorded a few times. The chain recombines TRBV20-1 with TRBJ2-1; D possibly corresponds to TRBD2 (5 bases). Germline V gene data show CDR1 as DFQATT and CDR2 as SNEGSKA (reference sequence). Trimming took off 5 bases at V and 2 bases at J, with 13 bases between the two ends. This CDR3 spans 14 amino acids. In DNA, the CDR3 is TGCAGTGCTCATTTCCCGGGGACCTACAATGAGCAGTTCTTC. It is translated as CSAHFPGTYNEQFF.

The rearrangement joins TRBV18 to TRBJ1-1, with TRBD1 as a possible D gene (5 bases). The CDR3 is made up of 14 amino acids. V lost 6 bases to trimming and J lost 7 bases, with 18 bases between them. The germline V gene encodes CDR1 KGHSH and CDR2 LQKENI. CDR3 protein: CASSQGIGGDEAFF. The CDR3 DNA follows: TGTGCCAGCTCGCAGGGAATCGGAGGAGATGAAGCTTTCTTT.

In its sample, this clonotype was seen a few times. The J gene is TRBJ2-7, the V gene TRBV7-3; a possible D gene is TRBD2 (6 bases). Trimming took off 0 bases at V and 7 bases at J, with 10 bases between the two ends. The CDR3 is 13 residues long. The germline V gene has CDR1 SGHTA and CDR2 FQGTGA. The CDR3 nucleotides read TGTGCCAGCAGCTTAACCCTCAGCGGGGAGCAGTACTTC. Amino acid sequence: CASSLTLSGEQYF. The full variable domain, completed using reference TRBV7-3 and TRBJ2-7, is GAGVSQTPSNKVTEKGKYVELRCDPISGHTALYWYRQSLGQGPEFLIYFQGTGAADDSGLPNDRFFAVRPEGSVSTLKIQRTERGDSAVYLCASSLTLSGEQYFGPGTRLTVT.

This clonotype was recorded once. This chain connects TRBV5-1 to TRBJ1-2, with D perhaps matching TRBD1 (6 bases). CDR1 is SGHRS, CDR2 YFSETQ, per germline. The CDR3 is 15 amino acids. V was pared by 0 bases and J by 4 bases, with 13 bases between. As DNA, the CDR3 is TGCGCCAGCAGCTTGGAGTCAGGGGTTATCTATGGCTACACCTTC. As protein: CASSLESGVIYGYTF.

The rearrangement uses TRBV12-3 or TRBV12-4 and TRBJ1-1; D may be TRBD1 (6 bases). Trimming left V 7 bases short and J 7 bases short, with 16 bases between. The CDR3 is made up of 13 amino acids. The CDR3: CASNGQSQGEAFF. The CDR3 DNA is TGTGCCAGCAACGGACAGAGCCAAGGTGAAGCTTTCTTT.

The chain joins TRBV9 to TRBJ2-1; 9 bases are a match to TRBD1. CDR3 length: 14 residues. Germline V CDR1 and CDR2: SGDLS, YYNGEE. Trimming took 5 bases from V and 7 from J; bases not matched to a gene: 7. The DNA of the CDR3 is TGTGCCAGCAGTTACGGGACAGGGATTAATGAGCAGTTCTTC. As protein: CASSYGTGINEQFF.

Only a few counts were recorded for this clonotype. This chain connects TRBV7-9 to TRBJ2-1; 11 bases are shared with TRBD2. Germline-derived CDR1 and CDR2 are SEHNR and FQNEAQ (reference sequence). The CDR3 spans 17 residues. V lost 2 bases to trimming and J lost 2 bases; unmatched junction nucleotides: 5. CDR3 in DNA: TGTGCCAGCAGCTTAACCCTAGCGGGAGGTCCCTACAATGAGCAGTTCTTC. This codes for CASSLTLAGGPYNEQFF.

This clonotype has only a few counts. The V gene is TRBV20-1, the J gene TRBJ1-4, with TRBD1 identical over 10 bases. Germline V gene sequence: CDR1 DFQATT, CDR2 SNEGSKA (reference sequence). J lost 7 bases, V lost 6 bases, and 5 bases had no gene match. CDR3 length equals 13 residues. This CDR3 reads CSAPTGGREKLFF. DNA of the CDR3: TGCAGTGCCCCGACAGGGGGCCGTGAAAAACTGTTTTTT.

This clonotype was picked up a small number of times. The gene calls are TRBV5-1 and TRBJ2-5, with 7 bases fitting TRBD1. J gave up 1 base and V 0 bases, and 6 bases lay outside the gene matches. The CDR3 is 16 residues long. From germline, CDR1 is SGHRS and CDR2 YFSETQ. DNA for the CDR3: TGCGCCAGCAGCTTGGAGGGACAGCCTCTCCAAGAGACCCAGTACTTC. It is translated as CASSLEGQPLQETQYF.

This chain links TRBV14 with TRBJ2-5, with D possibly being TRBD2 (5 bases). Trimming cost V 3 bases and J 0 bases, with 11 bases left between them. The germline V gene has CDR1 SGHDN and CDR2 FVKESK. This CDR3 is built from 15 residues. The CDR3: CASSHNGKYQETQYF. The CDR3 DNA is TGTGCCAGCAGCCATAACGGGAAGTACCAAGAGACCCAGTACTTC.

The table lists this clonotype with a few counts. This chain uses TRBV5-1 with TRBJ2-1; 14 bases align to TRBD2. Germline V gene data show CDR1 as SGHRS and CDR2 as YFSETQ. V trimming: 4 bases; J trimming: 6 bases; junction bases outside the gene matches: 6. The CDR3 runs 16 residues. The DNA of the CDR3 is TGCGCCAGCAGCAGAACCGGGACTAGCGGGAGCAATGAGCAGTTCTTC. It specifies CASSRTGTSGSNEQFF.

This clonotype was detected only a few times. The genes are TRBV5-1 and TRBJ2-2, with TRBD2 matching over 7 bases. This CDR3 is built from 16 residues. Trimming cost V 7 bases and J 1 base; bases outside gene matches: 10. Germline V gene data show CDR1 as SGHRS and CDR2 as YFSETQ. The CDR3 loop is CASARETSRNTGELFF. The CDR3, as DNA: TGCGCCAGCGCCCGAGAGACTAGCCGGAACACCGGGGAGCTGTTTTTT. Full variable domain (missing parts from reference TRBV5-1 and TRBJ2-2): KAGVTQTPRYLIKTRGQQVTLSCSPISGHRSVSWYQQTPGQGLQFLFEYFSETQRNKGNFPGRFSGRQFSNSRSEMNVSTLELGDSALYLCASARETSRNTGELFFGEGSRLTVL.

The V call is TRBV5-5, the J call TRBJ2-7; D might be TRBD2 (6 bases). Trimming pared 3 bases from V and 7 bases from J, leaving 14 bases between. The CDR3 totals 13 residues. Germline CDR1 SGHKS, CDR2 YYEKEE (reference sequence). CDR3 in amino acids: CASSSGAEREQYF. The CDR3 DNA is TGTGCCAGCAGCTCGGGAGCCGAGCGGGAGCAGTACTTC.

This clonotype appeared a few times. The chain combines TRBV25-1 with TRBJ2-6, with a weak D call TRBD1 (6 bases). Between the trimmed V and J ends, which lost 9 bases and 3 bases, there was a span of 15 bases. The CDR3 consists of 15 residues. The germline CDR1 and CDR2 sequences are MGHDK and SYGVNS. CDR3 bases: TGTGCCAGTGGGACACCCCAGTATGGGGCCAACGTCCTGACTTTC. This encodes CASGTPQYGANVLTF. The full variable domain, in which reference TRBV25-1 and TRBJ2-6 provide the parts outside the CDR3, is EADIYQTPRYLVIGTGKKITLECSQTMGHDKMYWYQQDPGMELHLIHYSYGVNSTEKGDLSSESTVSRIRTEHFPLTLESARPSHTSQYLCASGTPQYGANVLTFGAGSRLTVL.

This clonotype has just a few counts. The chain combines TRBV15 with TRBJ2-5; tentatively, D is TRBD1 (6 bases). The germline CDR1 and CDR2 sequences are LNHNV and YYDKDF (reference sequence). V shed 0 bases and J shed 3 bases, with 8 bases lying between them. The CDR3 has 14 residues. CDR3 sequence: CATSRDRQEETQYF. The DNA of the CDR3 is TGTGCCACCAGCAGAGATCGACAGGAAGAGACCCAGTACTTC.

This clonotype showed up just a few times. The chain joins TRBV29-1 to TRBJ2-3; TRBD2 matches 13 bases. With 3 bases clipped from V and 2 bases from J, the junction kept 2 bases outside the gene matches. Germline V lookup: CDR1 SQVTM, CDR2 ANQGSEA. This CDR3 spans 15 amino acids. CDR3 protein: CSVETSGRLTDTQYF. CDR3 in DNA: TGCAGCGTTGAGACTAGCGGGAGGCTCACAGATACGCAGTATTTT.

This clonotype appeared many times. The CDR3 DNA is TGTGCCAGCAGCGACCCGACTAGCAGGATCATGATGGAGCAGTACTTC. Translating it yields CASSDPTSRIMMEQYF. The gene calls are TRBV11-2 and TRBJ2-7; 7 bases agree with TRBD2. The V gene end was trimmed by 5 bases and the J gene end by 7 bases; junction bases not matched to a gene: 17. CDR1 and CDR2 from the germline V gene are SGHAT and FQNNGV. CDR3 length: 16 residues.

This clonotype was counted only a few times. V and J are TRBV5-1 and TRBJ2-7; D unresolved. The CDR3 is 14 amino acids. Trimming removed 3 bases at V and 2 bases at J, with 12 bases between. Germline V gene lookup returns CDR1 SGHRS and CDR2 YFSETQ. CDR3 coding DNA: TGCGCCAGCAGCTCTTCGTTGAGACCCTACGAGCAGTACTTC. Residues: CASSSSLRPYEQYF. The full variable domain, in which reference TRBV5-1 and TRBJ2-7 provide the parts outside the CDR3, is KAGVTQTPRYLIKTRGQQVTLSCSPISGHRSVSWYQQTPGQGLQFLFEYFSETQRNKGNFPGRFSGRQFSNSRSEMNVSTLELGDSALYLCASSSSLRPYEQYFGPGTRLTVT.

This sequence joins TRBV7-2 and TRBJ2-1, with D unresolved. The V and J ends lost 0 bases and 6 bases respectively, with 15 bases between them. Germline values: CDR1 SGHTA, CDR2 FQGNSA. The CDR3 covers 16 residues. CDR3 region: CASSLASTSGSNEQFF. CDR3 bases: TGTGCCAGCAGCTTAGCTTCCACTTCGGGTTCCAATGAGCAGTTCTTC.

This clonotype showed up just a few times. This sequence joins TRBV20-1 and TRBJ1-5; no firm D call. Looked up from germline, CDR1 is DFQATT and CDR2 is SNEGSKA (reference sequence). The CDR3 runs to 12 residues. V lost 6 bases to trimming and J lost 2 bases, with 8 bases between them. The CDR3: CSAERGNQPQHF. CDR3 nucleotides: TGCAGTGCCGAAAGAGGCAATCAGCCCCAGCATTTT.

This clonotype came up a few times. The CDR3 loop is CATSDPTGVGYNEQFF. CDR3 DNA sequence: TGTGCCACCAGTGACCCGACAGGGGTCGGGTACAATGAGCAGTTCTTC. V usage is TRBV24-1 and J usage is TRBJ2-1, with TRBD1 matching 8 bases. Per germline, CDR1 KGHDR and CDR2 SFDVKD. CDR3 size: 16 residues. V lost 4 bases to trimming and J lost 4 bases; unmatched junction nucleotides: 8.

Ten or more counts support this clonotype. V and J are TRBV29-1 and TRBJ2-2, with D possibly TRBD1 on 5 matching bases. The CDR3 extends over 13 amino acids. Trimming cost V 7 bases and J 3 bases, with 12 bases left between them. Germline values: CDR1 SQVTM, CDR2 ANQGSEA. The CDR3 DNA reads TGCAGCGACCGCAGGGTAGACACCGGGGAGCTGTTTTTT. Translating gives CSDRRVDTGELFF.

This clonotype has just a few counts. The chain joins TRBV19 to TRBJ2-7, with 12 nucleotides matching TRBD1. Germline lookup yields CDR1 LNHDA and CDR2 SQIVND (reference sequence). V dropped 5 bases and J dropped 1; count of bases not matched to a gene: 6. The CDR3 loop spans 16 amino acids. The CDR3 reads CASSSPGQGASYEQYF. DNA for the CDR3: TGTGCCAGTAGTTCACCGGGACAGGGGGCATCCTACGAGCAGTACTTC.

The genes are TRBV5-5 and TRBJ2-5, with 7 bases lining up with TRBD2. The CDR3 length is 16 residues. The trim removed 0 bases at V and 2 bases at J, leaving 7 bases unmatched. Germline values: CDR1 SGHKS, CDR2 YYEKEE (reference sequence). The CDR3 is CASSLVASGGQETQYF. The CDR3 DNA follows: TGTGCCAGCAGCTTGGTGGCTAGCGGAGGTCAAGAGACCCAGTACTTC. Filled out from reference TRBV5-5 and TRBJ2-5, the complete variable domain reads DAGVTQSPTHLIKTRGQQVTLRCSPISGHKSVSWYQQVLGQGPQFIFQYYEKEERGRGNFPDRFSARQFPNYSSELNVNALLLGDSALYLCASSLVASGGQETQYFGPGTRLLVL.

The chain is built from TRBV7-2 and TRBJ1-4, with D unresolved. This CDR3 has 15 amino acids. CDR1 SGHTA and CDR2 FQGNSA come from the germline V gene. V shed 1 base and J shed 7 bases, with 13 bases lying between them. The CDR3 DNA sequence: TGTGCCAGCAGCTTAGTGGGTGGAGCGGCTGAAAAACTGTTTTTT. Protein product: CASSLVGGAAEKLFF.